This T cell receptor beta chain was obtained from a study of T cell responses to AZD1222 COVID-19 vaccine. Comments on this clone: Its antigen is undetermined.

Assay: immunoSEQ multiplex PCR; the TCRdb copy retains only in-frame clones and omits some. The table shows more than 110,000 clones, with just over 90% occurring only once. Trimming removed 1 base from V and 7 bases from J; junction bases left unmatched: 7. Germline-derived CDR1 and CDR2 are MGHRA and YSYEKL. The CDR3 totals 16 residues. Whole-study results and caveats: Among spike-specific TCRs, nearly half reportedly target unmutated variant regions. Clonal diversity was possibly underestimated; the donors were predominantly white British and more often female.

The material sequenced was peripheral blood, taken on day 0 of AZD1222 vaccination. The TCR was taken from an adult in good health. The chain is built from TRBV4-1 and TRBJ1-6; TRBD1 agrees at 7 bases. For the CDR3, the DNA is TGCGCCAGCAGCCAAGTATTCGGACAGGAGAATTCACCCCTCCACTTT. This translates into CASSQVFGQENSPLHF.